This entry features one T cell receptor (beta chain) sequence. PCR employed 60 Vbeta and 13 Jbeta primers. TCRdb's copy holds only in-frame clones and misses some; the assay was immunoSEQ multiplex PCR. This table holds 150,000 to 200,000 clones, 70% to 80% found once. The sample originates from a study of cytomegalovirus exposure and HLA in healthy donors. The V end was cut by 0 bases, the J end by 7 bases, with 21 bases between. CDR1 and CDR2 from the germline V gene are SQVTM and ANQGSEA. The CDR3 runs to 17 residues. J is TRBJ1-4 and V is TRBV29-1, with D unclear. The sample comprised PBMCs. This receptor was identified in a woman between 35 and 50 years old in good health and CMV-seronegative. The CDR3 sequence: CSVEDRPAGPRGEKLFF. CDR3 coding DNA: TGCAGCGTTGAAGATCGTCCAGCAGGCCCTCGGGGTGAAAAACTGTTTTTT.